The source of this T cell receptor (beta chain) is a study of T cell repertoires in ileal Crohn's disease. This CDR3 is built from 15 residues. V lost 1 base to trimming and J lost 7 bases, with 16 bases between them. Germline V lookup: CDR1 LGHNA, CDR2 YNFKEQ. Some clones are missing from TCRdb's copy, which holds only in-frame ones; the method was immunoSEQ multiplex PCR. The repertoire holds over 15,000 clones, with roughly nine tenths as singletons. Time point described: inflamed ileum from the surgical specimen. V gene TRBV4-2 combines with J gene TRBJ2-5, with D possibly matching TRBD1 (6 bases). The specimen was ileal tissue. The clonotype originates from an adult with Crohn's disease. The CDR3 spells CASSQGAGVHGTQYF. The CDR3 DNA sequence: TGTGCCAGCAGCCAAGGGGCAGGGGTTCATGGGACCCAGTACTTC.